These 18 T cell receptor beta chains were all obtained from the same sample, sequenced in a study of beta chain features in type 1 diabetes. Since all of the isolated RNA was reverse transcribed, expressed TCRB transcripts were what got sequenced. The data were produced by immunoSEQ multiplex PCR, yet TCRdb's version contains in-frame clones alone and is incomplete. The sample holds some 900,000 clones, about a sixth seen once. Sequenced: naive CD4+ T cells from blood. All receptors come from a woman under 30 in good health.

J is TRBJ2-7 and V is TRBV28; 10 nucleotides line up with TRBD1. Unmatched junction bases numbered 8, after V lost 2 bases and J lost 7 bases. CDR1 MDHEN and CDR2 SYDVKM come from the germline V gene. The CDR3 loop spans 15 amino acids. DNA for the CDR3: TGTGCCAGCAGTTTAAATAGGGGACAGGGGAGAGAGCAGTACTTC. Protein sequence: CASSLNRGQGREQYF.

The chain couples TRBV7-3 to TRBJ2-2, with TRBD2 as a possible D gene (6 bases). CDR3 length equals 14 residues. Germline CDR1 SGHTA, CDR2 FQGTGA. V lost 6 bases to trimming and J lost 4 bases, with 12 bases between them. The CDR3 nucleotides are TGTGCCAGCAGGGCCGGGAGTAGCACCGGGGAGCTGTTTTTT. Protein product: CASRAGSSTGELFF.

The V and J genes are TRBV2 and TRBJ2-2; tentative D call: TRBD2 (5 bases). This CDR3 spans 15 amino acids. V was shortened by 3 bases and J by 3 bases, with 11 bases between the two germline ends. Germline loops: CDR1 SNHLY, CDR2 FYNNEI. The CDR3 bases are TGTGCCAGCAGTGAGTTTCCAGCGGACACCGGGGAGCTGTTTTTT. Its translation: CASSEFPADTGELFF.

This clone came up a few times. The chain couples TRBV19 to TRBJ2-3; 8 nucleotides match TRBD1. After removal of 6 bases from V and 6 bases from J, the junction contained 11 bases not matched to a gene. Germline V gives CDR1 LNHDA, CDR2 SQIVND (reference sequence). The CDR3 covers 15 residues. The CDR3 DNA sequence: TGTGCCAGTAGACCTCAGAGACAGGGGAGGGATACGCAGTATTTT. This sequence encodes CASRPQRQGRDTQYF.

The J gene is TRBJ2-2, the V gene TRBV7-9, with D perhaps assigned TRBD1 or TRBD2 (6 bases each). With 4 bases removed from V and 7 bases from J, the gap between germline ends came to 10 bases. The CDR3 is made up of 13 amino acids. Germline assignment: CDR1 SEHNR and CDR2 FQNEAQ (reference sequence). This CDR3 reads CASSSGGGGELFF. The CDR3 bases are TGTGCCAGCAGCTCCGGGGGCGGCGGGGAGCTGTTTTTT.

The CDR3 sequence is CASSRTATIRDNEQFF. CDR3 in DNA: TGTGCCAGCAGCCGCACCGCAACCATTAGAGACAATGAGCAGTTCTTC. The J gene is TRBJ2-1, the V gene TRBV9; D call uncertain. V was shortened by 4 bases and J by 5 bases, with 19 bases between the two germline ends. CDR1 is SGDLS, CDR2 YYNGEE, per germline. This CDR3 is built from 16 residues.

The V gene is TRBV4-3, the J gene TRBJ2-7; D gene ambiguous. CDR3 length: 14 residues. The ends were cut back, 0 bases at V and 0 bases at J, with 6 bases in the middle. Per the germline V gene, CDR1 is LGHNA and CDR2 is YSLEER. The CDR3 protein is CASSQDQASYEQYF. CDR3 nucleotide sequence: TGCGCCAGCAGCCAAGATCAGGCCTCCTACGAGCAGTACTTC.

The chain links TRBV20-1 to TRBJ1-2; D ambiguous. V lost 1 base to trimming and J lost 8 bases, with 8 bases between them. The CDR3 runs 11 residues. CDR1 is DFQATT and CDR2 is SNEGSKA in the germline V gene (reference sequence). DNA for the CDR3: TGCAGTGCTAGAGTCAAACTGGGCTACACCTTC. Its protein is CSARVKLGYTF.

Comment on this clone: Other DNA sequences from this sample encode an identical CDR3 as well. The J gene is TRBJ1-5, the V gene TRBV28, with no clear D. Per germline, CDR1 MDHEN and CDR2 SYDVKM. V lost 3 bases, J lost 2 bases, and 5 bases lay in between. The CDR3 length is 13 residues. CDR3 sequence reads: CASSLPGNQPQHF. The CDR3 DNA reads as TGTGCCAGCAGTTTGCCAGGCAATCAGCCCCAGCATTTT.

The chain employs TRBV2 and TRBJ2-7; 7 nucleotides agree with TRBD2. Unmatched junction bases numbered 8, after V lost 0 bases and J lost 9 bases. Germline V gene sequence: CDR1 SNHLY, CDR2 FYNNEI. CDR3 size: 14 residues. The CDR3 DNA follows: TGTGCCAGCAGTGAAGCTCGTGCTTGGGAGGGGCAGTACTTC. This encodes CASSEARAWEGQYF.

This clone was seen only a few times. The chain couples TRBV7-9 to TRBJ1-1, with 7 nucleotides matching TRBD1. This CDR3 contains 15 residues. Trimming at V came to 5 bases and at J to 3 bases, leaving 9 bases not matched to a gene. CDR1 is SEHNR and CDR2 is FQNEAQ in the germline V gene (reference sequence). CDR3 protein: CASSPQTGRHTEAFF. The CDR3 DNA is TGTGCCAGCAGCCCGCAGACAGGGAGGCACACTGAAGCTTTCTTT.

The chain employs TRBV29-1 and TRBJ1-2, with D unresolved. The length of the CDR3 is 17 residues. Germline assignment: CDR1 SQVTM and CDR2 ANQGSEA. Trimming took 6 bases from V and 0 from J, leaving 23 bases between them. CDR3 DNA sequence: TGCAGCGTAACAACTCCGGGCCGCGGAAGAACTAACTATGGCTACACCTTC. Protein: CSVTTPGRGRTNYGYTF.

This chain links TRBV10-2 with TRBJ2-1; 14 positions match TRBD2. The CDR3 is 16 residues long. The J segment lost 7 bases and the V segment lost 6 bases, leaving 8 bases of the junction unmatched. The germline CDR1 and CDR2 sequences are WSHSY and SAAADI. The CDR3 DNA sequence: TGCGCCAGCAGAGATAGGACTAGCGGGAGGTGGAATGAGCAGTTCTTC. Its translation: CASRDRTSGRWNEQFF.

The CDR3 nucleotides are TGTGCCAGCAGTGGAGACAGGGGGACCTACGAGCAGTACTTC. Its protein product is CASSGDRGTYEQYF. V and J are TRBV6-1 and TRBJ2-7, with 9 bases fitting TRBD1. The CDR3 loop spans 14 amino acids. With 4 bases clipped from V and 2 bases from J, the junction kept 3 bases outside the gene matches. In germline, CDR1 is MNHNS, CDR2 SASEGT.

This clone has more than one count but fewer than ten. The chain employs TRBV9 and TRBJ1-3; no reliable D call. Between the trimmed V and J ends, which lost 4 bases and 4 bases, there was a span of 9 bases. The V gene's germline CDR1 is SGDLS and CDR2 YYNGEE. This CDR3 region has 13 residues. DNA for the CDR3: TGTGCCAGCAGCTTAGGACGGGGAAACACCATATATTTT. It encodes CASSLGRGNTIYF.

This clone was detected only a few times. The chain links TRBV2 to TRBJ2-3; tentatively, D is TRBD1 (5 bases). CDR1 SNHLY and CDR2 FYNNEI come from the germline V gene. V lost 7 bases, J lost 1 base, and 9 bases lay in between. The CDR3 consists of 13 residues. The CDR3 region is CASNQGGTDTQYF. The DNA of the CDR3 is TGTGCCAGCAATCAGGGTGGCACAGATACGCAGTATTTT. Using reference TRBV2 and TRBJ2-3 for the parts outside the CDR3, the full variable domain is EPEVTQTPSHQVTQMGQEVILRCVPISNHLYFYWYRQILGQKVEFLVSFYNNEISEKSEIFDDQFSVERPDGSNFTLKIRSTKLEDSAMYFCASNQGGTDTQYFGPGTRLTVL.

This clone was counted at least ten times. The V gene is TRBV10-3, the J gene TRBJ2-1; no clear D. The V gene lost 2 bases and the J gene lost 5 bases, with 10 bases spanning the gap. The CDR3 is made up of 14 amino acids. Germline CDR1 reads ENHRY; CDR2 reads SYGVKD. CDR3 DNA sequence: TGTGCCATCAGTGAGCCAGCGATGAACAATGAGCAGTTCTTC. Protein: CAISEPAMNNEQFF.

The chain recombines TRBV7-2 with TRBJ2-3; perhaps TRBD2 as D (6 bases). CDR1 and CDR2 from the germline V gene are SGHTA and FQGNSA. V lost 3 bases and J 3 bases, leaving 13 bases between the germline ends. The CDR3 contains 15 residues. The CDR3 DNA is TGTGCCAGCAGCTTCAGGTCGGGAGCAACAGATACGCAGTATTTT. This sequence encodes CASSFRSGATDTQYF.